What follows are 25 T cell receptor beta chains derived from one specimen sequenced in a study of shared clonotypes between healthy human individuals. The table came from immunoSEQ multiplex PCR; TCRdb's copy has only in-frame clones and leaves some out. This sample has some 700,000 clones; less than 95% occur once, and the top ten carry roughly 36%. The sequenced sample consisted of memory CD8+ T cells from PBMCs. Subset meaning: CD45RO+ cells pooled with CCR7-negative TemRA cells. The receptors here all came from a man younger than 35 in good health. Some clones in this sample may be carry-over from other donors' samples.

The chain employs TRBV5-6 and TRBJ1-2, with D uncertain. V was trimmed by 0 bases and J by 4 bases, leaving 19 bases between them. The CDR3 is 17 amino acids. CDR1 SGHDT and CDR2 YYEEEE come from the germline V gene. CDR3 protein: CASSLERTEAPGYGYTF. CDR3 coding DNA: TGTGCCAGCAGCTTGGAAAGGACGGAGGCCCCAGGCTATGGCTACACCTTC.

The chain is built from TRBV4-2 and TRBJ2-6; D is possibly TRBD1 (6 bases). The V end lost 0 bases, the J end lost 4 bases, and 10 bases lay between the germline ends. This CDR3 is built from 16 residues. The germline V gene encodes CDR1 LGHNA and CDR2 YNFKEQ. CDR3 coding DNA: TGTGCCAGCAGCCAAGAATCTGGACAGGGGGCCAACGTCCTGACTTTC. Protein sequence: CASSQESGQGANVLTF.

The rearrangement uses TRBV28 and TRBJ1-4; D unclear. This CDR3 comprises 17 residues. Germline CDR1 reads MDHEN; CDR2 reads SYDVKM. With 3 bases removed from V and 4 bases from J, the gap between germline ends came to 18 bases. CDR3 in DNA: TGTGCCAGCAGTTTCTCCCCCTGGGGAAACGTTAATGAAAAACTGTTTTTT. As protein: CASSFSPWGNVNEKLFF.

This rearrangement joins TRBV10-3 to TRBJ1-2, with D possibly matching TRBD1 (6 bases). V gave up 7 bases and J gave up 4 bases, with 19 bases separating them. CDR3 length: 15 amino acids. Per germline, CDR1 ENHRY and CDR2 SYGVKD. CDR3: CAINPGPGDLYGYTF. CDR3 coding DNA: TGTGCCATCAATCCGGGGCCAGGGGACCTCTATGGCTACACCTTC.

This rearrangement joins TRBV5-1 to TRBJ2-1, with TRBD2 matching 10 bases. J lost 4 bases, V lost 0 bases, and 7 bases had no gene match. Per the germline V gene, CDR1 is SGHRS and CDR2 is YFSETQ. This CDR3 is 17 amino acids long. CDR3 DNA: TGCGCCAGCAGCTTGGGAGGGGTAGCGGGAGGTTACAATGAGCAGTTCTTC. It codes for CASSLGGVAGGYNEQFF. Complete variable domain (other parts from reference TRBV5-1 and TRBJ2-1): KAGVTQTPRYLIKTRGQQVTLSCSPISGHRSVSWYQQTPGQGLQFLFEYFSETQRNKGNFPGRFSGRQFSNSRSEMNVSTLELGDSALYLCASSLGGVAGGYNEQFFGPGTRLTVL.

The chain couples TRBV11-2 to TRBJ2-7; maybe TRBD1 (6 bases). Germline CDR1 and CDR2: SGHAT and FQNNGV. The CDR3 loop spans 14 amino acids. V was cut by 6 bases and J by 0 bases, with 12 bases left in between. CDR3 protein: CASRIRDTSYEQYF. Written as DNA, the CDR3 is TGTGCCAGCAGAATCCGGGACACCTCCTACGAGCAGTACTTC.

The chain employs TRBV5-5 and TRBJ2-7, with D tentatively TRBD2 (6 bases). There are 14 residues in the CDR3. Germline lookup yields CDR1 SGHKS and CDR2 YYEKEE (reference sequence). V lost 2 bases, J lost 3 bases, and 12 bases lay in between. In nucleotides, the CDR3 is TGTGCCAGCAGCTTAGCGGGTGTAATCTACGAGCAGTACTTC. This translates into CASSLAGVIYEQYF.

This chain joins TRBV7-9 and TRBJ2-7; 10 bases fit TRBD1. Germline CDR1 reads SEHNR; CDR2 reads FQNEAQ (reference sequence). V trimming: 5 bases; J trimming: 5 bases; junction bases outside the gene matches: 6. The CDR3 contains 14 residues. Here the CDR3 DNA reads TGTGCCAGCAGCCCCGGGACAGGGGTCGACGAGCAGTACTTC. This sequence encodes CASSPGTGVDEQYF.

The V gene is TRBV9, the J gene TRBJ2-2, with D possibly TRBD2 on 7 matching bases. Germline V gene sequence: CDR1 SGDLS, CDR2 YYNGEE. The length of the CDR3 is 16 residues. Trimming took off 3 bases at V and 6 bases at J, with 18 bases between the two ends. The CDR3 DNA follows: TGTGCCAGCAGCGATCCCATACGGGGGGCTCCCGGGGAGCTGTTTTTT. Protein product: CASSDPIRGAPGELFF.

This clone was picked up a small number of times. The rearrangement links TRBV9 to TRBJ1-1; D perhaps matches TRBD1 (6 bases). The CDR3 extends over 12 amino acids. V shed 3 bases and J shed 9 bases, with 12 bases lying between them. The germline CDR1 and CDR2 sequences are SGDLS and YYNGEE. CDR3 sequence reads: CASSGIGGQAFF. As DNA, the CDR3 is TGTGCCAGCAGCGGTATTGGGGGGCAAGCTTTCTTT.

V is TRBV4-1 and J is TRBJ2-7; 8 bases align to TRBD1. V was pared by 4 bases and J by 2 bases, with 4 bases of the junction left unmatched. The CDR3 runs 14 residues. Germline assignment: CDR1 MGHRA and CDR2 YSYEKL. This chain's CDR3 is CASSLGQGTYEQYF. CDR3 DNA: TGCGCCAGCAGCCTCGGACAGGGAACCTACGAGCAGTACTTC.

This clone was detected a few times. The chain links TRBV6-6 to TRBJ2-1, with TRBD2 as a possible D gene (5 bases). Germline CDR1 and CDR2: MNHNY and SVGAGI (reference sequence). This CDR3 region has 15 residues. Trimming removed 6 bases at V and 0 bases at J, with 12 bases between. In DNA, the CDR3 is TGTGCCAGCAGGGCTAGCACCAGCTCCTACAATGAGCAGTTCTTC. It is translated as CASRASTSSYNEQFF.

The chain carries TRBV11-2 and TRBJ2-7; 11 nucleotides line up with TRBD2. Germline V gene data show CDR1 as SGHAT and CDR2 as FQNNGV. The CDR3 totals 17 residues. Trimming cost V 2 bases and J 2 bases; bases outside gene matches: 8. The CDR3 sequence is CASSLWASGRWAYEQYF. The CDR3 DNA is TGTGCCAGCAGCTTATGGGCTAGCGGGAGGTGGGCCTACGAGCAGTACTTC.

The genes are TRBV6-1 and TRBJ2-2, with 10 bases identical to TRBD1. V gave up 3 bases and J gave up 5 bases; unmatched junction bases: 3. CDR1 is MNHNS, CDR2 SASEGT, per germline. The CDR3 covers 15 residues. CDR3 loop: CASSEPGQGTGELFF. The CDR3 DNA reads TGTGCCAGCAGTGAGCCGGGACAGGGGACCGGGGAGCTGTTTTTT.

This CDR3 reads CASSESLPTEQFF. The CDR3 coding sequence is TGTGCCAGCAGTGAGAGCCTCCCCACTGAGCAGTTCTTC. The chain combines TRBV2 with TRBJ2-1, with no clear D. Per germline, CDR1 SNHLY and CDR2 FYNNEI. The CDR3 has 13 amino acids. V lost 3 bases to trimming and J lost 9 bases, with 12 bases between them.

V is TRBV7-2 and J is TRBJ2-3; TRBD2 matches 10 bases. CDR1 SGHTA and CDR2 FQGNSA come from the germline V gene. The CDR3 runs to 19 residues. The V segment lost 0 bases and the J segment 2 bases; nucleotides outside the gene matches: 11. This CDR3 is CASSLALAGATLNTDTQYF. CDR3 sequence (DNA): TGTGCCAGCAGCTTAGCGCTAGCGGGAGCCACACTCAACACAGATACGCAGTATTTT. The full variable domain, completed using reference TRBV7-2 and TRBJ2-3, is GAGVSQSPSNKVTEKGKDVELRCDPISGHTALYWYRQSLGQGLEFLIYFQGNSAPDKSGLPSDRFSAERTGGSVSTLTIQRTQQEDSAVYLCASSLALAGATLNTDTQYFGPGTRLTVL.

DNA of the CDR3: TGTGCCAGCAGCTTTGGGATGGGCGAGCAGTACTTC. This gives the protein CASSFGMGEQYF. The rearrangement links TRBV11-1 to TRBJ2-7; the D is unclear. Germline V gene data show CDR1 as SGHAT and CDR2 as FQDESV (reference sequence). This CDR3 is built from 12 residues. Trimming took 3 bases from V and 6 from J, leaving 9 bases between them.

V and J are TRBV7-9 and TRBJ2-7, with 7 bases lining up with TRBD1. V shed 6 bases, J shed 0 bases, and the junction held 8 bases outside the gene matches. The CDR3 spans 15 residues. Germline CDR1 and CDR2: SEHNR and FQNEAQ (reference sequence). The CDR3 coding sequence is TGTGCCAGCAGTCCACCACAGGGGACCTCCTACGAGCAGTACTTC. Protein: CASSPPQGTSYEQYF.

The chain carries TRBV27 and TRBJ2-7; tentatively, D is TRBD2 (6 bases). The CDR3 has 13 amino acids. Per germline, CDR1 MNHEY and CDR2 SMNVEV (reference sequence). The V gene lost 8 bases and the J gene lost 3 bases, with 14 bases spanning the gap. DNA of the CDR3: TGTGCCAGCTGGGCCCTGGGAGGCTACGAGCAGTACTTC. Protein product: CASWALGGYEQYF.

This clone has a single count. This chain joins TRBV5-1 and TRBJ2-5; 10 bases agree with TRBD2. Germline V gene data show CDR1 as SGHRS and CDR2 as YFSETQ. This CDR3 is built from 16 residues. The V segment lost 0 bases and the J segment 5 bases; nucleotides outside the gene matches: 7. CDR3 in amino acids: CASSLAGLAGVETQYF. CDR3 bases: TGCGCCAGCAGCTTGGCCGGTCTAGCGGGAGTGGAGACCCAGTACTTC.

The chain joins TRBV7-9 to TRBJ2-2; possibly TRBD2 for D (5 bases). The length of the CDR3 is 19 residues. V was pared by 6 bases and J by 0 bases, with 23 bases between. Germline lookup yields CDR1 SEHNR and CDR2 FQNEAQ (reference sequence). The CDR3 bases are TGTGCCAGCAGTCCCAGGAAGGCTCTCTCGGAGGCGAACACCGGGGAGCTGTTTTTT. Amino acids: CASSPRKALSEANTGELFF.

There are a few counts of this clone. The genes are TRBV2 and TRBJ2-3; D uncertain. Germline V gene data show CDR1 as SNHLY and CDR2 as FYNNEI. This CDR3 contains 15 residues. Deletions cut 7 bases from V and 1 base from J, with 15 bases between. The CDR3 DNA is TGTGCCAGCACTATAGGCTTCTCCCGCACAGATACGCAGTATTTT. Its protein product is CASTIGFSRTDTQYF.

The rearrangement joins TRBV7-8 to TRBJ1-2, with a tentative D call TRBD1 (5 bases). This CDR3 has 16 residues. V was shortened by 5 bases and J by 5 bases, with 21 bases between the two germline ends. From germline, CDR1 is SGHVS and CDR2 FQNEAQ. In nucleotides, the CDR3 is TGTGCCAGCAGCCCCTCACTTGGGACTTACCTGTATGGCTACACCTTC. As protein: CASSPSLGTYLYGYTF.

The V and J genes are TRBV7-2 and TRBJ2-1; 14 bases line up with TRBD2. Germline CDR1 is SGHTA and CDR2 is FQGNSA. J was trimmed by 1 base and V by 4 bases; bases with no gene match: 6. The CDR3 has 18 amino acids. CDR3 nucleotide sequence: TGTGCCAGCAGCTCCGGACTAGCGGGAGGTTTTTCCTACAATGAGCAGTTCTTC. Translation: CASSSGLAGGFSYNEQFF.

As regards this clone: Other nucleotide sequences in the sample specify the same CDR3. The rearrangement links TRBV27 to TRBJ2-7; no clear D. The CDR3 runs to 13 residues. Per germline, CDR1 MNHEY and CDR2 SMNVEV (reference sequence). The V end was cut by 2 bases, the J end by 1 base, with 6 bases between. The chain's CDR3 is CASSLGLSYEQYF. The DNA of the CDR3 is TGTGCCAGCAGTTTAGGGCTGTCCTACGAGCAGTACTTC.